This is a list of T cell receptor beta chains from one sample in a study of cytomegalovirus exposure and HLA in healthy donors. TCRdb keeps only in-frame clones here, not all; method: immunoSEQ multiplex PCR. The table has about 140,000 clones, approximately 76% seen once. Sequenced material: PBMCs. These TCRs come from a man aged 40-49 years in good health and CMV-seronegative. The CDR3 runs from the conserved cysteine through the conserved F or W. D genes are given only for firm matches. Only part of the rows carry a size: once, few, many, or a class if the clone is expanded.

J: TRBJ2-3; V: TRBV6-4; size: -; D: TRBD2; DNA: TGTGCCAGCAGTGACCAAGCGGGAGTAAAAGATACGCAGTATTTT; CDR3: CASSDQAGVKDTQYF
J: TRBJ1-1; V: TRBV7-9; size: -; D: -; DNA: TGTGCCAGCAGCTTAGCGGGACAGAACACTGAAGCTTTCTTT; CDR3: CASSLAGQNTEAFF
J: TRBJ1-1; V: TRBV6-1; size: -; D: TRBD1; DNA: TGTGCCAGCAGTGAACAGGGGGCAAGTACTGAAGCTTTCTTT; CDR3: CASSEQGASTEAFF
J: TRBJ2-7; V: TRBV19; size: -; D: TRBD1; DNA: TGTGCCAGTAGTATTTCCGGGACAGGGCTAAGGGAGCAGTACTTC; CDR3: CASSISGTGLREQYF
J: TRBJ1-5; V: TRBV2; size: -; D: TRBD1; DNA: TGTGCCAGCAGTTGGACAGGGGATCAGCCCCAGCATTTT; CDR3: CASSWTGDQPQHF
J: TRBJ1-2; V: TRBV7-9; size: -; D: TRBD1; DNA: TGTTCCAGCAGCTTAACAGGGGATGGGGACTATGGCTACACCTTC; CDR3: CSSSLTGDGDYGYTF
J: TRBJ2-7; V: TRBV7-2; size: -; D: -; DNA: TGTGCCAGCAGCTTAACCGGGAACGAGCAGTACTTC; CDR3: CASSLTGNEQYF
J: TRBJ2-3; V: TRBV19; size: few; D: TRBD2; DNA: TGTGCCAGTAGTCGAGCGGGAGGATCCGATACGCAGTATTTT; CDR3: CASSRAGGSDTQYF
J: TRBJ2-2; V: TRBV5-4; size: -; D: TRBD1; DNA: TGTGCCAGCAGCTTACGTGACAGGGGCCCCACCGGGGAGCTGTTTTTT; CDR3: CASSLRDRGPTGELFF
J: TRBJ2-7; V: TRBV27; size: -; D: TRBD2; DNA: TGTGCCAGCAGTTTAGCGGGGGGCGAGCAGTACTTC; CDR3: CASSLAGGEQYF
J: TRBJ2-5; V: TRBV4-1; size: -; D: -; DNA: TGCGCCAGCAGCCAAGATCACCGGACAGCTCCCGGGGCCCAGTACTTC; CDR3: CASSQDHRTAPGAQYF
J: TRBJ2-2; V: TRBV7-2; size: -; D: TRBD1; DNA: TGTGCCAGCAGCTTAACCGACAGGGGGCGTACCGGGGAGCTGTTTTTT; CDR3: CASSLTDRGRTGELFF
J: TRBJ2-3; V: TRBV10-1; size: -; D: TRBD2; DNA: TGCGCCAGCAGTGAGGGCTACGGGAGGGCCAGGGGAGATACGCAGTATTTT; CDR3: CASSEGYGRARGDTQYF
J: TRBJ1-6; V: TRBV19; size: -; D: -; DNA: TGTGCCAGTACCAACAGCAGGGATTCACCCCTCCACTTT; CDR3: CASTNSRDSPLHF
J: TRBJ2-7; V: TRBV5-1; size: once; D: TRBD1; DNA: TGCGCCAGCAGCTTGGGGGACAGGGCTTACGAGCAGTACTTC; CDR3: CASSLGDRAYEQYF
J: TRBJ1-1; V: TRBV7-6; size: -; D: -; DNA: TGTGCCAGCAGCTTAGCGTTTCAGGCTAACACTGAAGCTTTCTTT; CDR3: CASSLAFQANTEAFF
J: TRBJ1-3; V: TRBV29-1; size: -; D: -; DNA: TGCAGCGTTGAACAGGGTTATGGAAACACCATATATTTT; CDR3: CSVEQGYGNTIYF
J: TRBJ1-6; V: TRBV18; size: -; D: TRBD1; DNA: TGTGCCAGCTCACCATATGGGACAGGGGTAGATAATTCACCCCTCCACTTT; CDR3: CASSPYGTGVDNSPLHF
J: TRBJ1-2; V: TRBV9; size: -; D: TRBD1; DNA: TGTGCCAGCAGTGACCACCCCGAAGGACAGGCGACTGATGGCTACACCTTC; CDR3: CASSDHPEGQATDGYTF
J: TRBJ2-2; V: TRBV28; size: -; D: TRBD2; DNA: TGTGCCAGCAGTTTAGGCGGGAGGGCCGCCGGGGAGCTGTTTTTT; CDR3: CASSLGGRAAGELFF
J: TRBJ1-1; V: TRBV5-6; size: -; D: -; DNA: TGTGCCAGCAGCTTGGACAGGACGAACACTGAAGCTTTCTTT; CDR3: CASSLDRTNTEAFF
J: TRBJ1-4; V: TRBV18; size: -; D: TRBD1; DNA: TGTGCCAGCTCACCACGACAGGGGGGAAATGAAAAACTGTTTTTT; CDR3: CASSPRQGGNEKLFF
J: TRBJ2-7; V: TRBV30; size: -; D: TRBD2; DNA: TGTGCCTGGAGTGTATGGGGACTAGCGGGAGCCCATACCTACGAGCAGTACTTC; CDR3: CAWSVWGLAGAHTYEQYF
J: TRBJ1-4; V: TRBV12-5; size: -; D: -; DNA: TGTGCTAGTGGTTTGGTAGCGTACGATACAACTAATGAAAAACTGTTTTTT; CDR3: CASGLVAYDTTNEKLFF
J: TRBJ2-7; V: TRBV10-3; size: -; D: -; DNA: TGTGCCATCAGGGGGGACAAAGGCTCCTACGAGCAGTACTTC; CDR3: CAIRGDKGSYEQYF
J: TRBJ2-7; V: TRBV28; size: -; D: -; DNA: TGTGCCAGCAGTTCTTTGGGAAGGGGACAACACTACGAGCAGTACTTC; CDR3: CASSSLGRGQHYEQYF
J: TRBJ1-2; V: TRBV4-1; size: -; D: TRBD1; DNA: TGCGCCAGCAGCCATGAGACAGGGGCGACTAACTATGGCTACACCTTC; CDR3: CASSHETGATNYGYTF
J: TRBJ2-1; V: TRBV5-8; size: once; D: TRBD2; DNA: TGTGCCAGCCCCAGGGAGGCTAGCGGGATGATAGGTGGAAATGAGCAGTTCTTC; CDR3: CASPREASGMIGGNEQFF
J: TRBJ2-7; V: TRBV28; size: -; D: TRBD2; DNA: TGTGCCAGCAGTGGGGGGGACTACGCTTTCGAGCAGTACTTC; CDR3: CASSGGDYAFEQYF
J: TRBJ1-6; V: TRBV10-3; size: -; D: -; DNA: TGTGCCATCAGTGAGTCATTGGACAGTCCAATAAATTCACCCCTCCACTTT; CDR3: CAISESLDSPINSPLHF
J: TRBJ2-7; V: TRBV27; size: -; D: TRBD1; DNA: TGTGCCAGCAGTGTTACAGGGGGCAGTATCTACGAGCAGTACTTC; CDR3: CASSVTGGSIYEQYF
J: TRBJ1-6; V: TRBV5-4; size: -; D: TRBD1; DNA: TGTGCGTATCGGGACAGAGAAAATTCACCCCTCCACTTT; CDR3: CAYRDRENSPLHF
J: TRBJ2-1; V: TRBV19; size: -; D: TRBD2; DNA: TGTGCCAGTAGTGAAGGACTAGCGGTCTCCTACAATGAGCAGTTCTTC; CDR3: CASSEGLAVSYNEQFF
J: TRBJ2-7; V: TRBV7-2; size: -; D: TRBD1; DNA: TGTGCCAGCAGCTTCGTAGGGGGCTTCTACGAGCAGTACTTC; CDR3: CASSFVGGFYEQYF
J: TRBJ2-7; V: TRBV6-5; size: once; D: -; DNA: TGTGCCAGCAGACAGAGAGACGAGCAGTACTTC; CDR3: CASRQRDEQYF
J: TRBJ2-5; V: TRBV6-1; size: -; D: -; DNA: TGTGCCAGCAGTGAATATCAGGGCGCGATAGGGACCCAGTACTTC; CDR3: CASSEYQGAIGTQYF
J: TRBJ2-1; V: TRBV18; size: -; D: -; DNA: TGTGCCAGCTCACCACCGGTGGGATCGGGAACCTACAATGAGCAGTTCTTC; CDR3: CASSPPVGSGTYNEQFF
J: TRBJ2-1; V: TRBV6-6; size: -; D: -; DNA: TGTGCCAGCAGTTACTCTACTAGGCCATCCTACAATGAGCAGTTCTTC; CDR3: CASSYSTRPSYNEQFF
J: TRBJ2-7; V: TRBV2; size: few; D: TRBD2; DNA: TGTGCCTTTGCTGTGACTAGCTTCGGGGGGGAGCAGTACTTC; CDR3: CAFAVTSFGGEQYF
J: TRBJ2-7; V: TRBV28; size: once; D: TRBD2; DNA: TGTGCCAGCCGGGGAGGAGCGGGACTCTCCTACGAGCAGTACTTC; CDR3: CASRGGAGLSYEQYF
J: TRBJ2-5; V: TRBV5-1; size: -; D: TRBD1; DNA: TGCGCCAGCACCCAGGGGGTAGACACCGGCGGCCAGTACTTC; CDR3: CASTQGVDTGGQYF
J: TRBJ2-3; V: TRBV6-1; size: -; D: -; DNA: TGTGCCAGCAGTGAACTCAGGGGCACAGATACGCAGTATTTT; CDR3: CASSELRGTDTQYF
J: TRBJ2-2; V: TRBV28; size: few; D: -; DNA: TGTACGGTGGCGGGGAACACCGGGGAGCTGTTTTTT; CDR3: CTVAGNTGELFF
J: TRBJ2-7; V: TRBV29-1; size: few; D: -; DNA: TGCAGCGCTACCGGGACTGAGACCTACGAGCAGTACTTC; CDR3: CSATGTETYEQYF
J: TRBJ2-5; V: TRBV19; size: -; D: TRBD1; DNA: TGTGCCAGTAGTATCACCGGGACAGGGAGAGAGACCCAGTACTTC; CDR3: CASSITGTGRETQYF
J: TRBJ2-3; V: TRBV7-2; size: -; D: TRBD2; DNA: TGTGCCAGCAGCTTAGTTTCGGGAGGTCTAGGTTTCTTT; CDR3: CASSLVSGGLGFF
J: TRBJ2-2; V: TRBV11-2; size: once; D: TRBD1; DNA: TGTGCCAGCAGCCAAGGGACAGGGTTCACCGGGGAGCTGTTTTTT; CDR3: CASSQGTGFTGELFF
J: TRBJ2-5; V: TRBV6-1; size: once; D: TRBD1; DNA: TGTGCCAGCAACCCAGGGGGCGGCCCAGAGACCCAGTACTTC; CDR3: CASNPGGGPETQYF
J: TRBJ2-2; V: TRBV6-5; size: -; D: -; DNA: TGTGCCAGCAGCCCCGCCGGGGGAATGGCCGGGGAGCTGTTTTTT; CDR3: CASSPAGGMAGELFF
J: TRBJ2-1; V: TRBV11-2; size: few; D: TRBD2; DNA: TGTGCCAGCAGCCGGCGGGGGACTAGCTTCAATGAGCAGTTCTTC; CDR3: CASSRRGTSFNEQFF
J: TRBJ1-3; V: TRBV7-2; size: -; D: -; DNA: TGTGCCAGCAGCCCGCTCCCGCAGGGTGCTGGAAACACCATATATTTT; CDR3: CASSPLPQGAGNTIYF
J: TRBJ2-7; V: TRBV11-2; size: few; D: -; DNA: TGTGCCAGCAGCTTAGGGACAGTATACGAGCAGTACTTC; CDR3: CASSLGTVYEQYF